This T cell receptor beta chain was recovered during a study of identical twins. Study results and caveats: For monozygotic twins, models underestimated out-of-frame TCR alpha sharing. Abundant beta clonotypes from cord blood bore fewer insertions; memory repertoires lacked this pattern.

The V and J ends lost 0 bases and 4 bases respectively, with 12 bases between them. Germline V CDR1 and CDR2: DFQATT, SNEGSKA (reference sequence). The CDR3 has 14 residues. With respect to this clonotype: Its antigen is unknown.

The cDNA had a unique molecular identifier and a template-switch universal primer site. TCRdb analysed the 5' RACE reads with MiXCR anew, one entry per CDR3 protein. Of about 690,000 distinct CDR3 sequences listed, roughly 6% were seen once; the top ten hold around 1.9%. Sequenced material: naive T cells sorted from blood. The origin of this receptor is a man between 18 and 35 years old in good health. V gene TRBV20-1 combines with J gene TRBJ2-5; D is undetermined. This CDR3 is CSAREGEAGETQYF. In nucleotides, the CDR3 is TGCAGTGCTAGAGAGGGCGAGGCTGGAGAGACCCAGTACTTC.